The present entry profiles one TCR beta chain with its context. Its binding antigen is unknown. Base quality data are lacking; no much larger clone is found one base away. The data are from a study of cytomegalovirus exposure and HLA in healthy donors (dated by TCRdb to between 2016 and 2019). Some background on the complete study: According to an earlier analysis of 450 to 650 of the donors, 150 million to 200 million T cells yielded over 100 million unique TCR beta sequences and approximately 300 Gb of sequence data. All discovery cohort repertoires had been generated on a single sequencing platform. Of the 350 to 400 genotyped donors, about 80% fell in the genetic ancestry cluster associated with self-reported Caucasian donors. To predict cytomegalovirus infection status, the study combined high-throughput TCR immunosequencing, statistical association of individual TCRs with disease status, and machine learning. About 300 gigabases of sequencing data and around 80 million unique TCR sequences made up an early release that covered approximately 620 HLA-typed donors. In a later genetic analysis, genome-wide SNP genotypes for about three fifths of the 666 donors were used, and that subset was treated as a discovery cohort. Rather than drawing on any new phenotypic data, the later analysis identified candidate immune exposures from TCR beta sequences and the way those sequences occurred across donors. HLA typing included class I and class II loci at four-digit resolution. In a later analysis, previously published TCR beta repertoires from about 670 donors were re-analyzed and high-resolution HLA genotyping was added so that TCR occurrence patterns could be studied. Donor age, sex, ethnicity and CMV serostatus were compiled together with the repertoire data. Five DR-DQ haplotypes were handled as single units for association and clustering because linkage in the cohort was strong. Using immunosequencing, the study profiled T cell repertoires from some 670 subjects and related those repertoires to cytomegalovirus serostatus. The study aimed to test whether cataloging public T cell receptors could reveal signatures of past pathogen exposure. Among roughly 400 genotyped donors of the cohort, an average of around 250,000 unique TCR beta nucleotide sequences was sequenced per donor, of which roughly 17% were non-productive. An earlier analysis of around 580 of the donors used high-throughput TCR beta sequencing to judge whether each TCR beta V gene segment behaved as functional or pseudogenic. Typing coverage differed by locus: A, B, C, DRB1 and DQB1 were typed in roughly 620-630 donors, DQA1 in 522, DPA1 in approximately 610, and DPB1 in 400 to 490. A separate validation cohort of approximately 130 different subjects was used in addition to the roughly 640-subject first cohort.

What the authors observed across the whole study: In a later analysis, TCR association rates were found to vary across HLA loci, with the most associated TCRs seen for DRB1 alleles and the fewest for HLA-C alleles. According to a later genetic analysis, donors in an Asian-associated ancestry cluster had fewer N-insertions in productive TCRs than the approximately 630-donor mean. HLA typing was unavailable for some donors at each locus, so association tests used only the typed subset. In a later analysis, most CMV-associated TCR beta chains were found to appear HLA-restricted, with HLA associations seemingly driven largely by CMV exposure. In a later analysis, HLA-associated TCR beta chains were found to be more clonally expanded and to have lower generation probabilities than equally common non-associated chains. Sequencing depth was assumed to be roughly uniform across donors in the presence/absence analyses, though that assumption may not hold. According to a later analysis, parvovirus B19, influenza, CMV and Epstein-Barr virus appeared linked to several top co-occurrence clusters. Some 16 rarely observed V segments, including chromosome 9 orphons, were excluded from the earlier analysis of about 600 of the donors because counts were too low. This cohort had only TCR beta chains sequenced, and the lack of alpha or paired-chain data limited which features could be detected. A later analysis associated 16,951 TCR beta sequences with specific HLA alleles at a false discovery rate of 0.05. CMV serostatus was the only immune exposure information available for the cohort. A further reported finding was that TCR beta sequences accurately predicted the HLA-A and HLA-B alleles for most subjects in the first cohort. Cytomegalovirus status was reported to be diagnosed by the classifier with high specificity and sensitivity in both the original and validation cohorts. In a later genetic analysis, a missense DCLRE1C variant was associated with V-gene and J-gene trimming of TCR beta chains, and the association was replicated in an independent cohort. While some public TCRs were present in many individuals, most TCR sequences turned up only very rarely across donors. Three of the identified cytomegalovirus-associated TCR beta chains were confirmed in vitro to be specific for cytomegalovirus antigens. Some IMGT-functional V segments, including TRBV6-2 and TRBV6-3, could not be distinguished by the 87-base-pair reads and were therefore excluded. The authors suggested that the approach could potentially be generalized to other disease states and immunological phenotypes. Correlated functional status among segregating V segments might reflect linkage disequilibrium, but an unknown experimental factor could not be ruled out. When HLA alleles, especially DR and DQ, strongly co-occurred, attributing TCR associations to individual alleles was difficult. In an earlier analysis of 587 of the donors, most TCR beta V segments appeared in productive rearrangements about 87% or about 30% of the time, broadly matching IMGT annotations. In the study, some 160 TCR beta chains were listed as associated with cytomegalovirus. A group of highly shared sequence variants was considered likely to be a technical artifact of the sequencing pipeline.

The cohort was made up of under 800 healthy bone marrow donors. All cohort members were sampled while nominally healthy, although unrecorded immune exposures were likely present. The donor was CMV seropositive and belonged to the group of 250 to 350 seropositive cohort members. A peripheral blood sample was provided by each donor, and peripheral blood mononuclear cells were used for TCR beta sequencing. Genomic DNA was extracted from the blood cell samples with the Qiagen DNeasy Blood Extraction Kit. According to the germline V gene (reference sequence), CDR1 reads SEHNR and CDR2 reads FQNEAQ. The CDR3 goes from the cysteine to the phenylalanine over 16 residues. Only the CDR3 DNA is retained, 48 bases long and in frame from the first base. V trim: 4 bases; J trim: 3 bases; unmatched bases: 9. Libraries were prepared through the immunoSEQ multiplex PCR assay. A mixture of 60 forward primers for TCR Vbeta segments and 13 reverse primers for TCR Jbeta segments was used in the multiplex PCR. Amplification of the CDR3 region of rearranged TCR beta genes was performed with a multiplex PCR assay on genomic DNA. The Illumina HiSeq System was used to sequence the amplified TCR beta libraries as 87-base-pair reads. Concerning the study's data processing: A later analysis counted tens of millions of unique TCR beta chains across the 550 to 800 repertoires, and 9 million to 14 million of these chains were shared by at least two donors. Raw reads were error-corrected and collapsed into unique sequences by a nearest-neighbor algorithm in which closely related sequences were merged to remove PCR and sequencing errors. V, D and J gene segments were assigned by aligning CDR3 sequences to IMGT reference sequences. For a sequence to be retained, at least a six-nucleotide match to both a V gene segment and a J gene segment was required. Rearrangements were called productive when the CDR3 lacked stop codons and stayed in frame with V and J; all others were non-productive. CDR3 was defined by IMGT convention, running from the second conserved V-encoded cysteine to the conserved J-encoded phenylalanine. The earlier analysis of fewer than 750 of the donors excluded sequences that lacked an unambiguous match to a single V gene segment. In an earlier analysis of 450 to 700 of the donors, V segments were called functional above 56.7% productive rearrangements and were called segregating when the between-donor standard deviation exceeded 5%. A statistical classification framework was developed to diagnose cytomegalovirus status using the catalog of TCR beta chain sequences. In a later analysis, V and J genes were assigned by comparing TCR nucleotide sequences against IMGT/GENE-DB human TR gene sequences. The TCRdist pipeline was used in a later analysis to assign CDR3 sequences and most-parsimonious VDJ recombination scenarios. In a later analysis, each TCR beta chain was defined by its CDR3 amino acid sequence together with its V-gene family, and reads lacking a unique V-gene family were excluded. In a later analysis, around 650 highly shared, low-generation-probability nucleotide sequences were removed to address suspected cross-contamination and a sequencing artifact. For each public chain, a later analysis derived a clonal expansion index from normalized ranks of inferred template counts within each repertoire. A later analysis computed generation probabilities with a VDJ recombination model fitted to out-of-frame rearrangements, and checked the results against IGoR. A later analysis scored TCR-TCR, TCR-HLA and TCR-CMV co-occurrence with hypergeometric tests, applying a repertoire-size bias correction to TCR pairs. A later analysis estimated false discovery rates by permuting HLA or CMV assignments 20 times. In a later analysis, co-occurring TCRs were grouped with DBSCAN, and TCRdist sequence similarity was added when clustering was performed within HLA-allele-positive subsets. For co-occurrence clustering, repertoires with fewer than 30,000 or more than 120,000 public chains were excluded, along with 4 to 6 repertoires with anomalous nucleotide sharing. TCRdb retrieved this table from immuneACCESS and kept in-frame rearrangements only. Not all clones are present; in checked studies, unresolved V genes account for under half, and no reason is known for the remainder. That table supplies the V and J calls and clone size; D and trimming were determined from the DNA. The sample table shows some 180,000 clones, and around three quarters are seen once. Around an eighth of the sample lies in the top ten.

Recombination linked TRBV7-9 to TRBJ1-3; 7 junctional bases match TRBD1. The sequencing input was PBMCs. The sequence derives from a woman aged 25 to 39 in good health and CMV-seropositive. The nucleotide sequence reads TGTGCCAGCAGCTCTAATGACAGGGCTTTTGGAAACACCATATATTTT. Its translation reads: CASSSNDRAFGNTIYF.